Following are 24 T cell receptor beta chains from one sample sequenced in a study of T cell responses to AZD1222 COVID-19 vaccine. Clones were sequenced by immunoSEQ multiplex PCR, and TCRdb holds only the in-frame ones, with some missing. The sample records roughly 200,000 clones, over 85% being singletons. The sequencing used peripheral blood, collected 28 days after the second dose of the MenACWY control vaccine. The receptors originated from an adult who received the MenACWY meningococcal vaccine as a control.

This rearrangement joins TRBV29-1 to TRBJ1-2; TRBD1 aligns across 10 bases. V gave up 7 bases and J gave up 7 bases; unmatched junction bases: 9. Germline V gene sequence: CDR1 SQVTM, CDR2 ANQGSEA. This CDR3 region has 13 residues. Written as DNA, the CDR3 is TGCAGCGCGATTGGGACAGGGGAAGGTGGCTACACCTTC. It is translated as CSAIGTGEGGYTF.

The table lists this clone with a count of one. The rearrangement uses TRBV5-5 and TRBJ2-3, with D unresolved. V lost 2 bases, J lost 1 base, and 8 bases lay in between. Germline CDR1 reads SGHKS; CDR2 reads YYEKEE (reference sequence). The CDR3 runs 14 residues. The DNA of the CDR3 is TGTGCCAGCAGCTTCGAGCAGGGCACAGATACGCAGTATTTT. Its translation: CASSFEQGTDTQYF.

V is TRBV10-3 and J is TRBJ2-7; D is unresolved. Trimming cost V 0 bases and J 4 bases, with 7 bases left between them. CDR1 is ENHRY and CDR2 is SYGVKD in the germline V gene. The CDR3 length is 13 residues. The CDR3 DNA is TGTGCCATCAGTGAGTCGGAACGGTACGAGCAGTACTTC. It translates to CAISESERYEQYF.

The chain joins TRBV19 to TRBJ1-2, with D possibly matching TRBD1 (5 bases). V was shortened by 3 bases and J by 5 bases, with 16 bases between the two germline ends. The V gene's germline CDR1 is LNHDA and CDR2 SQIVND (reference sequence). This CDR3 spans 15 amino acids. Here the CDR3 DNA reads TGTGCCAGTAGTATGGGGCGACCTAACATTTATGGCTACACCTTC. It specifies CASSMGRPNIYGYTF.

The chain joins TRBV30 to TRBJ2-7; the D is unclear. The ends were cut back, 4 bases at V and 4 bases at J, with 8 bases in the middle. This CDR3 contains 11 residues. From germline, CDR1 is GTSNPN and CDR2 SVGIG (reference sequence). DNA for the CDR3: TGTGCCTGGACCGGAGCTTACGAGCAGTACTTC. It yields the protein CAWTGAYEQYF.

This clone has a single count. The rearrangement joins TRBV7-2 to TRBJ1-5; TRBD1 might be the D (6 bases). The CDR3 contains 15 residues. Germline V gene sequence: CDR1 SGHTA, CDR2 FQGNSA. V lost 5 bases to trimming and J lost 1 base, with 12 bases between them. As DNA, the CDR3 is TGTGCCAGCAGCCAGACAGGTGGGAGCAATCAGCCCCAGCATTTT. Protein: CASSQTGGSNQPQHF.

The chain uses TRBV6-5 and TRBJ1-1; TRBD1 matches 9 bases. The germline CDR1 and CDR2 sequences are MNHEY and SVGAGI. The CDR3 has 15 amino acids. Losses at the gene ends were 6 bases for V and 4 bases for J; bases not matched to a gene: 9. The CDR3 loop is CASSPGTGIGTEAFF. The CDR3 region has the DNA TGTGCCAGCAGCCCCGGGACAGGGATCGGCACTGAAGCTTTCTTT.

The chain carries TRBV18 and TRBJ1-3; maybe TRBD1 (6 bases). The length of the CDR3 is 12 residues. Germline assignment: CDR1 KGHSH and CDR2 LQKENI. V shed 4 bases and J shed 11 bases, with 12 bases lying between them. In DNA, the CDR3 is TGTGCCAGCTCACAGACAGGAGAATCCATATATTTT. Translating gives CASSQTGESIYF.

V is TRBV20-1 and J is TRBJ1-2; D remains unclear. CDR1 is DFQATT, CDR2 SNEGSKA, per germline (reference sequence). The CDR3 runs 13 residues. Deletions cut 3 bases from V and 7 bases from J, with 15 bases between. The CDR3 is CSASPGILFGYTF. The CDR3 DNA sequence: TGCAGTGCTAGTCCTGGGATCCTCTTTGGCTACACCTTC.

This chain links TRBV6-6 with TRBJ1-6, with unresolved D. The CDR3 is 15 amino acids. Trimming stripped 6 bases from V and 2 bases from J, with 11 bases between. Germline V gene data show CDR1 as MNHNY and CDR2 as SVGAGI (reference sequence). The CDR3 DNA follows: TGTGCCAGCAGCCCGGACGGAGCCTATAATTCACCCCTCCACTTT. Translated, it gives CASSPDGAYNSPLHF.

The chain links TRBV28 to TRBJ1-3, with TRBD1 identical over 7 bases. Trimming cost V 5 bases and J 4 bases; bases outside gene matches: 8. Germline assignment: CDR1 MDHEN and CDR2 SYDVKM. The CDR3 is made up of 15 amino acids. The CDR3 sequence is CASSLGQAFGNTIYF. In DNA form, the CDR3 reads TGTGCCAGCAGTCTCGGACAGGCCTTCGGAAACACCATATATTTT.

This CDR3 reads CASSLSGSNYGYTF. The CDR3 DNA follows: TGTGCCAGCAGCTTGTCAGGATCCAACTATGGCTACACCTTC. The V and J genes are TRBV5-4 and TRBJ1-2; D is ambiguous. In germline, CDR1 is SGHNT, CDR2 YYREEE (reference sequence). Trimming cost V 1 base and J 2 bases, with 9 bases left between them. The CDR3 has 14 amino acids.

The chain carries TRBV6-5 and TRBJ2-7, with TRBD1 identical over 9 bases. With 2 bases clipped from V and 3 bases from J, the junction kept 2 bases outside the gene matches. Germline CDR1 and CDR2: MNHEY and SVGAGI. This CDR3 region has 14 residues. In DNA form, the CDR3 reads TGTGCCAGCAGTTACCTGGGACAGGGCTACGAGCAGTACTTC. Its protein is CASSYLGQGYEQYF.

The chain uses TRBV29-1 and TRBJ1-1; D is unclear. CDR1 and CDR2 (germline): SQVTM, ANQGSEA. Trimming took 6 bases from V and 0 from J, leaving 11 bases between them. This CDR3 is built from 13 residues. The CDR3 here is CSVMQAMNTEAFF. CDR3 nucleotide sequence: TGCAGCGTGATGCAGGCAATGAACACTGAAGCTTTCTTT.

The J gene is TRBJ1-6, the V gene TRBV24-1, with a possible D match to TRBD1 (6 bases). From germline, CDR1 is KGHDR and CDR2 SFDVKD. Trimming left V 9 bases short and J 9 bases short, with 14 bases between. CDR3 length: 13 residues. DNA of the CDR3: TGTGCCACCTCGGGGGGCGTCGGTTCACCCCTCCACTTT. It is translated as CATSGGVGSPLHF.

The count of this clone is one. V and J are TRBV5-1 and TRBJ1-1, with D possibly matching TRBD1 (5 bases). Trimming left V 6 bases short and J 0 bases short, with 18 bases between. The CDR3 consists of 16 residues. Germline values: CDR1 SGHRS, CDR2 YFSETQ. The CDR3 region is CASTDRVFSMNTEAFF. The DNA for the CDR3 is TGCGCCAGCACCGACAGAGTATTTTCCATGAACACTGAAGCTTTCTTT.

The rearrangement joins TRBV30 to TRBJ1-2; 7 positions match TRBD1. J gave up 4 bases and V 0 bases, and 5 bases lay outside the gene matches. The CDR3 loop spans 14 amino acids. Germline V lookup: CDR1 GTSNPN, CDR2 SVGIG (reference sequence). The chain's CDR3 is CAWSVQGRVYGYTF. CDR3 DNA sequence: TGTGCCTGGAGTGTACAGGGGAGGGTCTATGGCTACACCTTC.

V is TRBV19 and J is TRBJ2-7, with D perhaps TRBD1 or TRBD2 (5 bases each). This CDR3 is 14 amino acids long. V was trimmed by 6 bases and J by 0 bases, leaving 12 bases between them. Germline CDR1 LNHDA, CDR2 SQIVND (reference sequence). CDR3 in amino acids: CASRPRGVSYEQYF. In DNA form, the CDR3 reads TGTGCCAGTAGGCCCAGAGGGGTCTCCTACGAGCAGTACTTC.

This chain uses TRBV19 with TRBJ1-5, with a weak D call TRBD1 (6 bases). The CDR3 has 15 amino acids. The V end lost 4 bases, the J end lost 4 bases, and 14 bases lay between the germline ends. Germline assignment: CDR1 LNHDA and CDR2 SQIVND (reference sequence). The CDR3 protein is CASSKGGGWNQPQHF. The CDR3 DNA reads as TGTGCCAGTAGTAAGGGGGGTGGGTGGAATCAGCCCCAGCATTTT.

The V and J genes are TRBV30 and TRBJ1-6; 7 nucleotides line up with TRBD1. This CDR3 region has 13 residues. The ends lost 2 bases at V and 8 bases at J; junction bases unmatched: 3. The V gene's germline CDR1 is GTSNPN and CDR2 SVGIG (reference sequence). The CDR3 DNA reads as TGTGCCTGGAGTCTAACAGGGGATTCACCCCTCCACTTT. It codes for CAWSLTGDSPLHF.

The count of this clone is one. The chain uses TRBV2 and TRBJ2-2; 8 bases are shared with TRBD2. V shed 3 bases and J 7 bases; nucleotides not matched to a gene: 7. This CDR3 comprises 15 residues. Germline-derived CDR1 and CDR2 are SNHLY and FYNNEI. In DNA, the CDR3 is TGTGCCAGCAGTGACTTGACGGGGGGGAGCGGGGAGCTGTTTTTT. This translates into CASSDLTGGSGELFF.

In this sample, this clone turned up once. The CDR3 coding sequence is TGTGCCTGTTCAACAGTTGCGGATGAAAAACTGTTTTTT. It is translated as CACSTVADEKLFF. The genes are TRBV28 and TRBJ1-4; D is ambiguous. The CDR3 spans 13 residues. V was trimmed by 11 bases and J by 6 bases, leaving 16 bases between them. From germline, CDR1 is MDHEN and CDR2 SYDVKM.

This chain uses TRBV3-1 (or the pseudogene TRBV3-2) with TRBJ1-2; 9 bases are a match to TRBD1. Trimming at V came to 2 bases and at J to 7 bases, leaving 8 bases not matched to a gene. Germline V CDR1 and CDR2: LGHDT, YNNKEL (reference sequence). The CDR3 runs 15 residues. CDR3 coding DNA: TGTGCCAGCAGCCAATTACAGGGGGCGCGAAGTGGCTACACCTTC. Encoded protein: CASSQLQGARSGYTF.

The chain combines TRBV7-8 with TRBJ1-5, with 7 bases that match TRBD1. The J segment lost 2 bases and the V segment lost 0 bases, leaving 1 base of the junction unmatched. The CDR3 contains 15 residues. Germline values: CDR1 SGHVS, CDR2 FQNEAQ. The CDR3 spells CASSLAGTGNQPQHF. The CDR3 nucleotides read TGTGCCAGCAGCTTAGCCGGGACAGGCAATCAGCCCCAGCATTTT.